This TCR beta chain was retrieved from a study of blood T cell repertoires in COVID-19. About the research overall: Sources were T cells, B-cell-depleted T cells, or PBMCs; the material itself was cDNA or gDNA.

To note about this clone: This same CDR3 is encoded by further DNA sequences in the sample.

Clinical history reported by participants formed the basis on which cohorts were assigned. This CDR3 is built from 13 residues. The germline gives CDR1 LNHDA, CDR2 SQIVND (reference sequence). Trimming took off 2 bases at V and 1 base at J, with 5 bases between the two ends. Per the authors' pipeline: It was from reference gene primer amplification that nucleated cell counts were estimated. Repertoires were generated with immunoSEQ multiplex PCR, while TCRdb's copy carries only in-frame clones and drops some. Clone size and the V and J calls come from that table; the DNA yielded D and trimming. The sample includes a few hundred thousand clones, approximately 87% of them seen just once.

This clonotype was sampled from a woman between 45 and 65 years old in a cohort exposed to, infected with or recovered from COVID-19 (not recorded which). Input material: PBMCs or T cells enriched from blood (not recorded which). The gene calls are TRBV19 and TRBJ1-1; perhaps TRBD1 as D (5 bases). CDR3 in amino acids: CASSIRGNTEAFF. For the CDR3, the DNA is TGTGCCAGTAGTATAAGGGGGAACACTGAAGCTTTCTTT.